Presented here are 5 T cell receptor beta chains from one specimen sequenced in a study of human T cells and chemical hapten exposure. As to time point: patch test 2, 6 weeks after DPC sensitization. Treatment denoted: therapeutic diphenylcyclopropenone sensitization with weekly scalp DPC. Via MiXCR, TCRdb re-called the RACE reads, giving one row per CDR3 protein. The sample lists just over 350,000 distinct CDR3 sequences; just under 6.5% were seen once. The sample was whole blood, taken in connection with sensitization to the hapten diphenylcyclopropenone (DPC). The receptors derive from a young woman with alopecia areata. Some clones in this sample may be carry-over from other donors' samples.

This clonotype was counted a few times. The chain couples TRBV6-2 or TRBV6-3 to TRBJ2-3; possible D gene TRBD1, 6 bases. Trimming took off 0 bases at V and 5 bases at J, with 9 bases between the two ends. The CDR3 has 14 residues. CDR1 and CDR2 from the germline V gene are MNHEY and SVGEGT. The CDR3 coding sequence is TGTGCCAGCAGTTACTCCCAGGGGAGAGATACGCAGTATTTT. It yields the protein CASSYSQGRDTQYF.

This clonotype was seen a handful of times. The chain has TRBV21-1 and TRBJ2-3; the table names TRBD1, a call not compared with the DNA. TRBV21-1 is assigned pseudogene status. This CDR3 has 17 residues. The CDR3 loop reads CASSLQNTGGLADTQYF. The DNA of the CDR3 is TGTGCCAGCAGCTTACAAAATACAGGGGGCCTGGCAGATACGCAGTATTTT.

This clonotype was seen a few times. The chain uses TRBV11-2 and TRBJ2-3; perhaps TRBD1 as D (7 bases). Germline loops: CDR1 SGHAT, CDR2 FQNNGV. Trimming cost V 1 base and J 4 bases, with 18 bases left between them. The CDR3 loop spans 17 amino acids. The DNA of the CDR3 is TGTGCCAGCAGCTTAGTTTTTCAGGGGGGAAGCGCAGATACGCAGTATTTT. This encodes CASSLVFQGGSADTQYF.

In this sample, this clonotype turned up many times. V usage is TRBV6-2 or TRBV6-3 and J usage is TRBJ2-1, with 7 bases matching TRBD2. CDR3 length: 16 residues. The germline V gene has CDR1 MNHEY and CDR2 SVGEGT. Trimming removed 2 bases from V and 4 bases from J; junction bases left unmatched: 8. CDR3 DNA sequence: TGTGCCAGCAGTTACGCCCCGGGAGCGGGGTACAATGAGCAGTTCTTC. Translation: CASSYAPGAGYNEQFF.

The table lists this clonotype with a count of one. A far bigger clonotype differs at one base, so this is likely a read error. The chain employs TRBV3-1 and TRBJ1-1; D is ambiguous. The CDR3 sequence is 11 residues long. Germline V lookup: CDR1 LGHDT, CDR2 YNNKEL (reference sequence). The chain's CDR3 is CASSLKTEAFF. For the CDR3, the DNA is TGTGCCAGCAGCTTGAAGACTGAAGCTTTCTTT.